This TCR beta chain was identified during a study of early T cells in non-severe SARS-CoV-2 infection. Study at large: Bulk RNA taken from unsorted whole blood was sequenced, leaving chains unpaired. Findings of the study overall: VDJdb-based annotation leaned toward anti-spike CD8 responses and missed private and CD4 specificities.

To note about this clonotype: Its antigen is unidentified.

Tagging with unique molecular identifiers was applied to individual cDNA molecules. TCRdb independently ran MiXCR on the 5' RACE reads; one entry per CDR3 protein. The table records around 84,000 distinct CDR3 sequences, roughly a tenth of them present only once. Germline V gene sequence: CDR1 MDHEN, CDR2 SYDVKM. V lost 5 bases, J lost 5 bases, and 6 bases stayed unmatched. CDR3 size: 14 residues. This chain joins TRBV28 and TRBJ2-1, with 7 nucleotides matching TRBD1. The clonotype originates from an adult who was a healthcare worker with PCR-confirmed SARS-CoV-2 infection or an uninfected control (not recorded which). The sample here was whole blood, taken at baseline. The CDR3 reads CASSTSGTDNEQFF. CDR3 coding DNA: TGTGCCAGCAGTACCTCCGGGACAGACAATGAGCAGTTCTTC.